This is a list of T cell receptor beta chains from one sample in a study of vaccination and CD4 T cells after COVID-19. The antigens these receptors bind are not known. TCRdb itself ran the PCR reads through MiXCR, one entry per CDR3 protein. The profile shows more than 3,000 distinct CDR3 sequences, around 15% of them singletons. Material for sequencing was CD4+ T cells from blood, cultured in vitro. These receptors originate from a human donor who had recovered from COVID-19. Each CDR3 is given with its conserved first and last residue. D genes are given only for firm matches. The size entry is marked missing in some rows and otherwise reads once, few, many or a size class.

NA	NA	TRBV10-3	TRBJ1-5	CAISESRGNNQPQHF	TGTGCCATCAGTGAGTCGCGCGGGAACAATCAGCCCCAGCATTTT
NA	NA	TRBV5-1	TRBJ1-1	CASSPGPGTEAFF	TGCGCCAGCAGCCCCGGACCGGGCACTGAAGCTTTCTTT
TRBD1	few	TRBV11-2	TRBJ2-7	CASSTQAGTGITYEQYF	TGTGCCAGCAGCACCCAAGCCGGGACAGGAATCACCTACGAGCAGTACTTC
NA	NA	TRBV6-1	TRBJ2-3	CATLISPSTDTQYF	TGTGCCACCCTGATTTCACCTAGCACAGATACGCAGTATTTT
NA	large	TRBV10-1	TRBJ1-1	CASRTGSTEAFF	TGCGCCAGCAGGACAGGAAGTACTGAAGCTTTCTTT
NA	medium-sized	TRBV11-1	TRBJ1-1	CASSPEGGGTEAFF	TGTGCCAGCAGCCCCGAGGGGGGAGGGACTGAAGCTTTCTTT
NA	few	TRBV9	TRBJ1-2	CASSSGPYGYTF	TGTGCCAGCAGCTCCGGTCCCTATGGCTACACCTTC
NA	NA	TRBV12-3/TRBV12-4	TRBJ2-1	CASSLLLARAGNEQFF	TGTGCCAGCAGTTTACTCCTAGCCCGGGCGGGGAATGAGCAGTTCTTC
NA	NA	TRBV18	TRBJ1-6	CASSPDYNSPLHF	TGTGCCAGCTCACCGGACTATAATTCACCCCTCCACTTT
NA	large	TRBV7-9	TRBJ2-3	CASSPTAAVTDTQYF	TGTGCCAGCAGCCCAACGGCGGCGGTTACAGATACGCAGTATTTT
NA	few	TRBV12-3/TRBV12-4	TRBJ1-2	CASSFWARAHGYTF	TGTGCCAGCAGTTTCTGGGCCAGGGCCCATGGCTACACCTTC
TRBD1	large	TRBV19	TRBJ1-5	CASSRRGRGANQPQHF	TGTGCCAGTAGTAGGAGGGGGCGAGGGGCCAATCAGCCCCAGCATTTT
NA	medium-sized	TRBV12-3/TRBV12-4	TRBJ1-5	CASSLQDSRNQPQHF	TGTGCCAGCAGTTTACAGGACTCAAGGAATCAGCCCCAGCATTTT
NA	medium-sized	TRBV30	TRBJ1-5	CAWSARGGWNQPQHF	TGTGCCTGGAGTGCCCGGGGGGGTTGGAATCAGCCCCAGCATTTT
NA	medium-sized	TRBV10-2	TRBJ1-2	CASRDWTDDYGYTF	TGCGCCAGCAGGGATTGGACAGACGACTATGGCTACACCTTC
NA	NA	TRBV5-6	TRBJ2-3	CASSSYESTDTQYF	TGTGCCAGCAGCTCATACGAAAGCACAGATACGCAGTATTTT
NA	few	TRBV18	TRBJ2-1	CASSRPYNEQFF	TGTGCCAGCTCACGGCCCTACAATGAGCAGTTCTTC
NA	NA	TRBV5-6	TRBJ1-3	CASSRDRDLYSGNTIYF	TGTGCCAGCAGCCGTGACCGGGATCTGTACTCTGGAAACACCATATATTTT
NA	NA	TRBV19	TRBJ1-3	CASSAGSGNTIYF	TGTGCCAGTAGTGCCGGCTCTGGAAACACCATATATTTT
TRBD1	medium-sized	TRBV24-1	TRBJ1-3	CATSGGDRSSGNTIYF	TGTGCCACCAGCGGGGGGGACAGGAGCTCTGGAAACACCATATATTTT
TRBD1	medium-sized	TRBV6-2/TRBV6-3	TRBJ2-7	CASSSPRGSYEQYF	TGTGCCAGCAGTTCCCCCAGGGGGTCCTACGAGCAGTACTTC
NA	medium-sized	TRBV7-9	TRBJ2-2	CASSLGQGHTGELFF	TGTGCCAGCAGCTTAGGGCAGGGGCACACCGGGGAGCTGTTTTTT
TRBD1	medium-sized	TRBV20-1	TRBJ1-2	CSAETGPYGYTF	TGCAGTGCGGAGACAGGGCCCTATGGCTACACCTTC
NA	medium-sized	TRBV7-3	TRBJ2-2	CASSLQGLRNTGELFF	TGTGCCAGCAGCCTTCAGGGGCTCCGGAACACCGGGGAGCTGTTTTTT
TRBD1	NA	TRBV20-1	TRBJ2-7	CSARTQPTGSSYEQYF	TGCAGTGCAAGAACCCAACCGACAGGGTCCTCCTACGAGCAGTACTTC
NA	few	TRBV7-3	TRBJ2-3	CASSPNRGDTQYF	TGTGCCAGCAGCCCAAACCGGGGAGATACGCAGTATTTT
NA	medium-sized	TRBV2	TRBJ2-1	CASKGRIYNEQFF	TGTGCCAGCAAGGGAAGAATCTACAATGAGCAGTTCTTC
TRBD2	NA	TRBV5-8	TRBJ2-1	CASRGLSLAGYNEQFF	TGTGCCAGCAGGGGACTTAGTCTAGCGGGGTACAATGAGCAGTTCTTC
NA	few	TRBV6-1	TRBJ2-1	CASPDRNEQFF	TGTGCCAGCCCTGACAGAAATGAGCAGTTCTTC
NA	medium-sized	TRBV6-1	TRBJ1-2	CASSEVLKDGYTF	TGTGCCAGCAGTGAAGTATTGAAGGATGGCTACACCTTC
NA	medium-sized	TRBV6-2/TRBV6-3	TRBJ1-2	CASSRDYQGTGGYTF	TGTGCCAGCAGCCGAGATTATCAGGGGACCGGGGGCTACACCTTC
NA	medium-sized	TRBV27	TRBJ1-1	CASSFTGQTEAFF	TGTGCCAGCAGTTTCACAGGGCAGACTGAAGCTTTCTTT
NA	NA	TRBV12-3/TRBV12-4	TRBJ1-5	CASSYRDGNQPQHF	TGTGCCAGCAGCTACAGGGACGGCAATCAGCCCCAGCATTTT
NA	NA	TRBV19	TRBJ2-7	CASSIGGLREQYF	TGTGCCAGTAGTATAGGGGGACTGCGCGAGCAGTACTTC
NA	few	TRBV5-1	TRBJ1-2	CASSLSRGAGGYTF	TGCGCCAGCAGCTTGAGTCGGGGGGCCGGGGGCTACACCTTC
TRBD1	few	TRBV7-9	TRBJ1-2	CASSSGTGQRYGYTF	TGTGCCAGCAGCTCCGGGACAGGGCAACGCTATGGCTACACCTTC
NA	NA	TRBV6-2/TRBV6-3	TRBJ1-2	CASSYSDTRNYGYTF	TGTGCCAGCAGTTACTCGGACACCCGGAACTATGGCTACACCTTC
NA	NA	TRBV6-1	TRBJ1-4	CASGRAPRYDEKLFF	TGTGCCAGTGGCCGAGCTCCGAGATATGATGAAAAACTGTTTTTT
TRBD2	NA	TRBV18	TRBJ2-5	CASSEVGGGETQYF	TGTGCCAGCTCTGAAGTCGGCGGGGGAGAGACCCAGTACTTC
NA	few	TRBV14	TRBJ1-6	CASSQTENSPLHF	TGTGCCAGCAGCCAGACTGAGAATTCACCCCTCCACTTT
NA	NA	TRBV12-3/TRBV12-4	TRBJ2-1	CASSVREQFF	TGTGCCAGCAGCGTACGCGAGCAGTTCTTC
NA	NA	TRBV18	TRBJ1-2	CASSPGTDYGYTF	TGTGCCAGCTCACCAGGTACAGACTATGGCTACACCTTC
NA	medium-sized	TRBV27	TRBJ1-2	CASSLIPGGDGYTF	TGTGCCAGCAGTTTAATCCCTGGGGGAGATGGCTACACCTTC